A single sample gave rise to the 23 T cell receptor beta chains below, sequenced in a study of metastatic and nonmetastatic thyroid tumors. Before thyroid surgery, none of the patients had received any treatment. With MiXCR, TCRdb called clones anew from the PCR reads. Of over 10,000 clones listed, roughly a third were seen once; the top ten hold over 10%. Sequencing used tumor tissue. The receptor set was obtained from a male donor with papillary thyroid cancer or a benign thyroid nodule (not recorded which). Some clones in this sample may be carry-over from other donors' samples.

In its sample, this clone ranks as medium-sized. The V gene is TRBV11-2, the J gene TRBJ2-5; D gene ambiguous. CDR1 is SGHAT and CDR2 is FQNNGV in the germline V gene. Trimming removed 0 bases at V and 5 bases at J, with 16 bases between. The CDR3 length is 16 residues. The CDR3 sequence: CASSLDGVAGGETQYF. CDR3 in DNA: TGTGCCAGCAGCTTAGATGGAGTAGCAGGTGGGGAGACCCAGTACTTC. The full variable domain, completed using reference TRBV11-2 and TRBJ2-5, is EAGVAQSPRYKIIEKRQSVAFWCNPISGHATLYWYQQILGQGPKLLIQFQNNGVVDDSQLPKDRFSAERLKGVDSTLKIQPAKLEDSAVYLCASSLDGVAGGETQYFGPGTRLLVL.

Worth noting for this clone: The conserved closing phenylalanine or tryptophan is absent in this CDR3, likely reflecting a read error. The limits of the CDR3 on the DNA are not certain, so only TCRdb's listed CDR3 is given. This chain links TRBV7-2 with TRBJ2-6; the table names TRBD1, a call not compared with the DNA. The CDR3 has 9 residues if both end residues are counted. Per germline, CDR1 SGHTA and CDR2 FQGNSA. The CDR3 reads CPSSYPGTS.

This rearrangement joins TRBV2 to TRBJ1-1; D is perhaps TRBD1 (5 bases). Trimming shortened V by 5 bases and J by 8 bases, and 15 bases separated the two germline ends. CDR1 is SNHLY and CDR2 is FYNNEI in the germline V gene. The CDR3 covers 13 residues. This CDR3 reads CASSSQGLGEAFF. CDR3 bases: TGTGCCAGCAGTAGCCAGGGTTTGGGCGAAGCTTTCTTT.

This clone was seen ten or more times. The CDR3 does not close with the conserved phenylalanine or tryptophan, likely indicating a read error. The chain combines TRBV6-1 with TRBJ2-1, with D unclear. This CDR3 comprises 13 residues. V lost 0 bases to trimming and J lost 10 bases, with 10 bases between them. Germline V gene lookup returns CDR1 MNHNS and CDR2 SASEGT. Here the CDR3 reads CASSEAPLLEQFL. The CDR3 DNA is TGTGCCAGCAGTGAAGCCCCCCTCTTGGAGCAGTTCCTC.

The chain uses TRBV9 and TRBJ2-2, with D unclear. There are 13 residues in the CDR3. In germline, CDR1 is SGDLS, CDR2 YYNGEE. Trimming shortened V by 0 bases and J by 7 bases, and 7 bases separated the two germline ends. In DNA form, the CDR3 reads TGTGCCAGCAGCGTAGACTTTGGCGGGGAGCTGTTTTTT. Encoded protein: CASSVDFGGELFF.

The gene calls are TRBV2 and TRBJ1-5; D gene unclear. Trimming pared 0 bases from V and 7 bases from J, leaving 16 bases between. The CDR3 has 16 residues. The germline V gene has CDR1 SNHLY and CDR2 FYNNEI. This CDR3 is CASSEALRGIGQPQHF. The DNA for the CDR3 is TGTGCCAGCAGTGAAGCGCTTCGAGGGATAGGACAGCCCCAGCATTTT.

The CDR3 DNA is TGTGCCAGCAGCTCAGAGAGATATGGCTACACCTTC. Protein product: CASSSERYGYTF. The V gene is TRBV7-9, the J gene TRBJ1-2, with D hard to call. Trimming cost V 4 bases and J 5 bases, with 8 bases left between them. Germline CDR1 is SEHNR and CDR2 is FQNEAQ (reference sequence). The CDR3 is 12 residues long.

This clone was observed a few times. The rearrangement joins TRBV15 to TRBJ2-1; 8 positions agree with TRBD2. The germline CDR1 and CDR2 sequences are LNHNV and YYDKDF (reference sequence). This CDR3 is built from 15 residues. V was clipped by 1 base and J by 11 bases; unmatched bases: 10. The CDR3: CATSRVGPSGLKQFF. The CDR3 region has the DNA TGTGCCACCAGCAGAGTGGGGCCTAGCGGGCTGAAGCAGTTCTTC.

By share, this clone counts as medium-sized. This rearrangement joins TRBV5-1 to TRBJ1-2; no clear D gene. The V gene's germline CDR1 is SGHRS and CDR2 YFSETQ. The CDR3 is 13 amino acids. V was clipped by 0 bases and J by 3 bases, with 6 bases between them. CDR3 DNA sequence: TGCGCCAGCAGCTTGGAGGACTACTATGGCTACACCTTC. It codes for CASSLEDYYGYTF.

Here the CDR3 reads CASTSLQGYEQYF. CDR3 coding DNA: TGTGCCAGCACAAGTTTACAGGGTTACGAGCAGTACTTC. The genes are TRBV6-1 and TRBJ2-7; D might be TRBD1 (6 bases). Trimming removed 7 bases from V and 4 bases from J, with 14 bases in between. CDR3 length: 13 residues. Germline V gene data show CDR1 as MNHNS and CDR2 as SASEGT.

This clone was detected only a few times. This rearrangement joins TRBV28 to TRBJ1-2, with TRBD1 identical over 8 bases. This CDR3 contains 15 residues. From germline, CDR1 is MDHEN and CDR2 SYDVKM. With V trimmed by 6 bases and J by 7 bases, 13 bases remained unmatched. CDR3 nucleotides: TGTGCCAGCAGAGATACGCAGGGGGCAGAAAGTGGCTACACCTTC. Translated, it gives CASRDTQGAESGYTF.

V gene TRBV11-3 combines with J gene TRBJ2-7; D possibly matches TRBD1 or TRBD2 (7 bases each). Germline values: CDR1 SGHNT, CDR2 YENEEA. The V end was cut by 5 bases, the J end by 1 base, with 18 bases between. The CDR3 consists of 16 residues. CDR3: CASSPGRGRRSYEQYF. The CDR3 nucleotides read TGTGCCAGCAGCCCGGGGAGGGGGCGTCGGTCCTACGAGCAGTACTTC. Full variable domain (missing parts from reference TRBV11-3 and TRBJ2-7): EAGVVQSPRYKIIEKKQPVAFWCNPISGHNTLYWYLQNLGQGPELLIRYENEEAVDDSQLPKDRFSAERLKGVDSTLKIQPAELGDSAVYLCASSPGRGRRSYEQYFGPGTRLTVT.

The chain combines TRBV19 with TRBJ1-5; 10 nucleotides match TRBD1. The J segment lost 7 bases and the V segment lost 6 bases, leaving 12 bases of the junction unmatched. In germline, CDR1 is LNHDA, CDR2 SQIVND (reference sequence). CDR3 size: 16 residues. The chain's CDR3 is CASRHPGQGMDQPQHF. Written as DNA, the CDR3 is TGTGCCAGTAGACACCCGGGACAGGGGATGGACCAGCCCCAGCATTTT.

The gene calls are TRBV11-2 and TRBJ2-1; no firm D call. The V end lost 1 base, the J end lost 12 bases, and 13 bases lay between the germline ends. Germline assignment: CDR1 SGHAT and CDR2 FQNNGV. The length of the CDR3 is 13 residues. The CDR3 spells CASSLVQRDGQFF. The CDR3 DNA reads as TGTGCCAGCAGCTTAGTACAGCGCGACGGGCAGTTCTTC.

This clone was picked up a small number of times. The gene calls are TRBV15 and TRBJ2-5; possibly TRBD1 for D (6 bases). CDR3 length: 14 amino acids. Trimming took off 1 base at V and 5 bases at J, with 11 bases between the two ends. The germline V gene encodes CDR1 LNHNV and CDR2 YYDKDF (reference sequence). The CDR3 spells CATSRGGGKETQYF. CDR3 nucleotides: TGTGCCACCAGCAGAGGAGGGGGTAAGGAGACCCAGTACTTC.

CDR3 DNA sequence: TGTGCCAGCTCACCTGGACAGGGACTCCCGCCCCAGCATTTT. It codes for CASSPGQGLPPQHF. The chain joins TRBV18 to TRBJ1-5; 8 nucleotides line up with TRBD1. The junction had 7 bases not matched to a gene; V was cut back by 3 bases and J by 9 bases. The CDR3 is 14 amino acids. Looked up from germline, CDR1 is KGHSH and CDR2 is LQKENI.

This clone was found a few times. The chain couples TRBV12-3 or TRBV12-4 to TRBJ1-2; D is unclear. The CDR3 is 12 residues long. V was pared by 11 bases and J by 8 bases, with 18 bases between. In DNA form, the CDR3 reads TGTGCCTCCCACCCGGCAGGACGGGGCTACACCTTC. Its translation: CASHPAGRGYTF.

The chain carries TRBV4-3 and TRBJ2-2; D gene unclear. V lost 0 bases and J lost 0, with 8 bases in between. Germline CDR1 is LGHNA and CDR2 is YSLEER. This CDR3 comprises 16 residues. The CDR3 bases are TGCGCCAGCAGCCAAGATCGAACAGCGAACACCGGGGAGCTGTTTTTT. It translates to CASSQDRTANTGELFF.

This clone is a singleton in its sample. The V call is TRBV11-2, the J call TRBJ1-1; D is undetermined. Germline assignment: CDR1 SGHAT and CDR2 FQNNGV. The CDR3 has 13 residues. Trimming shortened V by 3 bases and J by 1 base, and 6 bases separated the two germline ends. The CDR3 nucleotides are TGTGCCAGCAGCTTCCGGACGAACACTGAAGCTTTCTTT. Protein: CASSFRTNTEAFF.

The rearrangement joins TRBV30 to TRBJ2-2; weak D call: TRBD1 (6 bases). CDR1 and CDR2 (germline): GTSNPN, SVGIG (reference sequence). The V end lost 2 bases, the J end lost 6 bases, and 10 bases lay between the germline ends. The CDR3 sequence is 13 residues long. The CDR3 DNA sequence: TGTGCCTGGAGTCTTCAGGGGTCCGGGGAGCTGTTTTTT. Its translation is CAWSLQGSGELFF.

This clone is a singleton in its sample. The chain employs TRBV12-5 and TRBJ1-5; D remains ambiguous. Germline CDR1 LGHNT, CDR2 FRNRAP. V was clipped by 0 bases and J by 0 bases, with 15 bases between them. The CDR3 has 18 amino acids. The DNA of the CDR3 is TGTGCTAGTGGTTTGGTATATTGGCGGCAGAATAGCAATCAGCCCCAGCATTTT. It yields the protein CASGLVYWRQNSNQPQHF.

The chain employs TRBV27 and TRBJ2-7; 9 nucleotides align to TRBD2. The CDR3 loop spans 16 amino acids. The trim removed 6 bases at V and 1 base at J, leaving 10 bases unmatched. Germline V gives CDR1 MNHEY, CDR2 SMNVEV (reference sequence). CDR3 coding DNA: TGTGCCAGCAGCCGATGTAGCGGGAGTCTGTCCTACGAGCAGTACTTC. Protein sequence: CASSRCSGSLSYEQYF.

This rearrangement joins TRBV19 to TRBJ2-2; the match to TRBD2 covers 13 bases. Germline lookup yields CDR1 LNHDA and CDR2 SQIVND (reference sequence). V dropped 7 bases and J dropped 5; count of bases not matched to a gene: 13. The length of the CDR3 is 18 residues. DNA of the CDR3: TGTGCCAGTACCAAAGGGACTAGCGGGGCCCCAGGAACCGGGGAGCTGTTTTTT. Translating it yields CASTKGTSGAPGTGELFF.